This TCR beta chain is from a study of early T cells in non-severe SARS-CoV-2 infection. This clonotype has more than one count but fewer than ten. TCRdb ran MiXCR on the 5' RACE reads and lists one entry per CDR3 protein. This table has about 60,000 distinct CDR3 sequences, approximately 11% appearing once. There are 16 residues in the CDR3. Germline CDR1 is LNHDA and CDR2 is SQIVND (reference sequence). Trimming at V came to 8 bases and at J to 5 bases, leaving 14 bases not matched to a gene. The chain has TRBV19 and TRBJ2-1, with 8 bases identical to TRBD2. Specimen: whole blood, collected at baseline. This clonotype was obtained from an adult who was a healthcare worker with PCR-confirmed SARS-CoV-2 infection or an uninfected control (not recorded which). In nucleotides, the CDR3 is TGTGCCAGTTCTTATCGTAGCGGGGCCCTTCACAATGAGCAGTTCTTC. Encoded protein: CASSYRSGALHNEQFF. Filled out from reference TRBV19 and TRBJ2-1, the complete variable domain reads DGGITQSPKYLFRKEGQNVTLSCEQNLNHDAMYWYRQDPGQGLRLIYYSQIVNDFQKGDIAEGYSVSREKKESFPLTVTSAQKNPTAFYLCASSYRSGALHNEQFFGPGTRLTVL.